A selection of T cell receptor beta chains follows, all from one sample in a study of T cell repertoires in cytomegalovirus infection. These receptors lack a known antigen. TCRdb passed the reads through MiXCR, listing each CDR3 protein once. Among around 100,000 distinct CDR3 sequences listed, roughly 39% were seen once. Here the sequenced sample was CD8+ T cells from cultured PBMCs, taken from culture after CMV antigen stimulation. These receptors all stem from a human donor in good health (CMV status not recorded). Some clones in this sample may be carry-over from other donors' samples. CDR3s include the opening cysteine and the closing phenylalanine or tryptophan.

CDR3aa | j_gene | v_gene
CASSLWTSGAREYNEQFF | TRBJ2-1 | TRBV7-3
CASSFRDLSNTEAFF | TRBJ1-1 | TRBV7-8
CATSMAGRNQPQHF | TRBJ1-5 | TRBV6-5
CASSLSGGSQPQHF | TRBJ1-5 | TRBV28
CASRPLDYGYTF | TRBJ1-2 | TRBV7-9
CASRIGLNYGYTF | TRBJ1-2 | TRBV12-3/TRBV12-4
CASSLARGSVNTEAFF | TRBJ1-1 | TRBV11-1
CSVFTGTSGGGIGELFF | TRBJ2-2 | TRBV29-1
CAISVWGPYNSPLHF | TRBJ1-6 | TRBV10-3
CASSTDPGFMNTEAFF | TRBJ1-1 | TRBV19
CASNGEGVGNTIYF | TRBJ1-3 | TRBV9
CASSEFSGGEDYGYTF | TRBJ1-2 | TRBV2
CASSLGTGGANEQFF | TRBJ2-1 | TRBV7-8
CASSFSQHTDTQYF | TRBJ2-3 | TRBV11-2
CSARTDRGNYEQYF | TRBJ2-7 | TRBV20-1
CASSQVGGLAYGYTF | TRBJ1-2 | TRBV14
CASSQTDGPTDTQYF | TRBJ2-3 | TRBV3-1
CAGHRGNTEAFF | TRBJ1-1 | TRBV5-4
CASSPGTGGVGANVLTF | TRBJ2-6 | TRBV7-9
CASSLTVTEAFF | TRBJ1-1 | TRBV7-9
CASTEDTQYF | TRBJ2-3 | TRBV7-3
CASSPGLAGGRGPRYF | TRBJ2-7 | TRBV27
CASSLGGGGFDEQFF | TRBJ2-1 | TRBV7-2
CASSQGAGLAGGPYNEQFF | TRBJ2-1 | TRBV4-2
CASSLNGGRGTETQYF | TRBJ2-5 | TRBV7-2
CSASQGVSYNEQFF | TRBJ2-1 | TRBV20-1
CASSLQGKLNEQFF | TRBJ2-1 | TRBV12-3/TRBV12-4
CASSLWAESTDTQYF | TRBJ2-3 | TRBV28
CASSLEGGTDTQYF | TRBJ2-3 | TRBV5-4
CASSYSGDRGETQYF | TRBJ2-5 | TRBV6-8
CASSPFLRGHEQYF | TRBJ2-7 | TRBV28
CASGQRSNTGELFF | TRBJ2-2 | TRBV7-8
CASSFDSYSSYEQYF | TRBJ2-7 | TRBV5-4
CASSFIWTGGQETQYF | TRBJ2-5 | TRBV28
CAISPGQDPNYGYTF | TRBJ1-2 | TRBV10-3
CASSYSHYNEQFF | TRBJ2-1 | TRBV6-5
CASSSYNGSTGELFF | TRBJ2-2 | TRBV7-6
CASSTRTGVQGYGYTF | TRBJ1-2 | TRBV7-8
CASSLTPGPEQYF | TRBJ2-7 | TRBV7-6
CSASFQARNEKLFF | TRBJ1-4 | TRBV20-1
CASSPGGQITGELFF | TRBJ2-2 | TRBV7-6
CASSSAPFYEQYF | TRBJ2-7 | TRBV4-1
CSARDFPPGGFYEQYF | TRBJ2-7 | TRBV20-1
CASSQDSRSGANVLTF | TRBJ2-6 | TRBV7-2
CASSLTPAANTEAFF | TRBJ1-1 | TRBV7-8
CASSEASTWGYNEQFF | TRBJ2-1 | TRBV6-1
CASSGSLAGYYEQYF | TRBJ2-7 | TRBV19
CASSLGGTYNEQFF | TRBJ2-1 | TRBV7-8
CASSEGPSGSDQETQYF | TRBJ2-5 | TRBV2
CASSSGTYQETQYF | TRBJ2-5 | TRBV5-1
CASSQEGTAGDEQFF | TRBJ2-1 | TRBV4-1
CASSLRDRTSSEQYF | TRBJ2-7 | TRBV7-6
CASGLVRRGLGSPLHF | TRBJ1-6 | TRBV12-5